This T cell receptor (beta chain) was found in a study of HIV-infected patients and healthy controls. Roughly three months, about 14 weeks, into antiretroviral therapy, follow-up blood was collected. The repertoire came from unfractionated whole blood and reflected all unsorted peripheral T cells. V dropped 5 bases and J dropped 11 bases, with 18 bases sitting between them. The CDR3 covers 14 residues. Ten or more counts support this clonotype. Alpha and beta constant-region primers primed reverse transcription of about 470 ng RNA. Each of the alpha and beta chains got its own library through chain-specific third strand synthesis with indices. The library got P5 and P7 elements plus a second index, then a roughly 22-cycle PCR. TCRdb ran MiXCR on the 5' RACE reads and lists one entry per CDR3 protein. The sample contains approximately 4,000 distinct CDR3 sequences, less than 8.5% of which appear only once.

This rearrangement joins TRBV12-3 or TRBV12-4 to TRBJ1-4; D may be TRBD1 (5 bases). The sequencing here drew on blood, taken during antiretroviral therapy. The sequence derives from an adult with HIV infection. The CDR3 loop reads CASSPGPTVNKLFF. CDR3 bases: TGTGCCAGCAGTCCGGGACCAACGGTAAACAAACTGTTTTTT.